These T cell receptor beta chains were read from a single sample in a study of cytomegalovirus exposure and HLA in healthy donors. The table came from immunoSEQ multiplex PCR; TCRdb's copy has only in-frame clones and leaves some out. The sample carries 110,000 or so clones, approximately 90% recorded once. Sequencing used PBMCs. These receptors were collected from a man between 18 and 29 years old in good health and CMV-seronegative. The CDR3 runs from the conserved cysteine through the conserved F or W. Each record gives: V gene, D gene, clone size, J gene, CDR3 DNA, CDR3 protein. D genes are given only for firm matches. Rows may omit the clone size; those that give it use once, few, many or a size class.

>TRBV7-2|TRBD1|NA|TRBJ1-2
TGTGCCAGCAGCTCACAACAGGGGCCCTATGGCTACACCTTC
CASSSQQGPYGYTF
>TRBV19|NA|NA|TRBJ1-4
TGTGCCAGTAGCGAGGGAGCGGGGGAAAAACTGTTTTTT
CASSEGAGEKLFF
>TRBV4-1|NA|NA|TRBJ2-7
TGCGCCAGCAGCCAGGGAGGCCCGATCCCCTACGAGCAGTACTTC
CASSQGGPIPYEQYF
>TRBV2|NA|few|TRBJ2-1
TGTGCCAGCAATCGGGAGTCGTACAATGAGCAGTTCTTC
CASNRESYNEQFF
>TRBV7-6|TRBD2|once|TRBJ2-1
TGTGCCAGCAGCAGATCTAGCATGGCGGGAGGGATTAATGAGCAGTTCTTC
CASSRSSMAGGINEQFF
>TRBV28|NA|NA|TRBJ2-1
TGTGGGACGGGGAGAGACAATGAGCAGTTCTTC
CGTGRDNEQFF
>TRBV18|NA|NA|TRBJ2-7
TGTGCCAGCTCACCACCGTTTCCAGGCGAGCAGTACTTC
CASSPPFPGEQYF
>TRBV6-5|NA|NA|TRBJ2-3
TGTGCCAGCAGTTACCTCGCTAAAGATACGCAGTATTTT
CASSYLAKDTQYF
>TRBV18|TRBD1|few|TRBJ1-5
TGTGCCAGCTCACCATTATCTTCCGACAGGGGCCAGCCCCAGCATTTT
CASSPLSSDRGQPQHF
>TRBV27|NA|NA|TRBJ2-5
TGTGCCAGCAGTTTAGGGGGGGCGTCTGGGACCCAGTACTTC
CASSLGGASGTQYF
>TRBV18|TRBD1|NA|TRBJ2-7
TGTGCCAGCTCACCAGACTACCGAAGGGGGCCTGGGGCGGGCGAGCAGTACTTC
CASSPDYRRGPGAGEQYF
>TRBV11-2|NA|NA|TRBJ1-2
TGTGCCAGCAGCTCACTTCGAAAGGGGGGCTACACCTTC
CASSSLRKGGYTF
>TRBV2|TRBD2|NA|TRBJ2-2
TGTGCCAGCAGTGAATTTGATAGCGGGTCCGGGGAGCTGTTTTTT
CASSEFDSGSGELFF
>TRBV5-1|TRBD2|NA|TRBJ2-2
TGCGCCAGCAGCTTGACTAGCGGGCCCAACACCGGGGAGCTGTTTTTT
CASSLTSGPNTGELFF
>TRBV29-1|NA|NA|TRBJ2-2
TGCAGCGTTCTAGGACAGAGGGTCACCGGGGAGCTGTTTTTT
CSVLGQRVTGELFF
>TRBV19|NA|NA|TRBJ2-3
TGTGCCAGTAAACAGGGATGGGGCACAGATACGCAGTATTTT
CASKQGWGTDTQYF
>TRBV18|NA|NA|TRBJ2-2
TGTGCCAGCTCCCCGACATTCACGCCCGGGGAGCTGTTTTTT
CASSPTFTPGELFF
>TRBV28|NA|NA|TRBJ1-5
TGTGCCAGCAGTCCACTAGGGGAGGGCTCGGCTCAGCCCCAGCATTTT
CASSPLGEGSAQPQHF
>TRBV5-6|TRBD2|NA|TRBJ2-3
TGTGCCAGCAGCTTGGGCCTAGCGGGAGCCACAGATACGCAGTATTTT
CASSLGLAGATDTQYF
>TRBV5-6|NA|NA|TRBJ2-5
TGTGCCAGCAGCTTGGATAGGCGGGAGACCCAGTACTTC
CASSLDRRETQYF
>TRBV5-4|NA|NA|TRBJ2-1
TGTGCCAGCAGCGTGGCCCTTTCTTCGGGGGAGCAGTTCTTC
CASSVALSSGEQFF
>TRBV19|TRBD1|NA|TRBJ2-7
TGTGCCAGTAGTATAACTTCGACAGGGGAGTCCGAGCAGTACTTC
CASSITSTGESEQYF
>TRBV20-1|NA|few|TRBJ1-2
TGCAGTGCTGGTAGTGGCTACACCTTC
CSAGSGYTF
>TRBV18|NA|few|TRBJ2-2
TGTGCCAGCTCACCTCGAGGGGGAGCGAACACCGGGGAGCTGTTTTTT
CASSPRGGANTGELFF
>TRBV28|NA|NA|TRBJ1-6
TGTGCCAGCAGTAAAAACCGACCGACAGTTTCGAATTCACCCCTCCACTTT
CASSKNRPTVSNSPLHF
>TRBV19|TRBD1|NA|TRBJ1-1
TGTGCCAGTACCCCGCCGGCCAGGGGGAGAACTGAAGCTTTCTTT
CASTPPARGRTEAFF
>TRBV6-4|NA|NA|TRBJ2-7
TGTGCCAGCAGTGACGAAGGTGGAGTCTACGAGCAGTACTTC
CASSDEGGVYEQYF
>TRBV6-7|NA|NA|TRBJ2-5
TGTGCCAGCAGTGGGGGGGACAGGCGATGGGAGACCCAGTACTTC
CASSGGDRRWETQYF
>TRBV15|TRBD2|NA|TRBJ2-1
TGTGCCACCAGCAGAGGGGGCGGCGGGAGGATAAATGAGCAGTTCTTC
CATSRGGGGRINEQFF
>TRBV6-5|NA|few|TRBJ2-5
TGTGCCAGCAGTTTTCGACTGGAGGAGACCCAGTACTTC
CASSFRLEETQYF
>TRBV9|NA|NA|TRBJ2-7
TGTGCCAGCAGCTTCCGACCCACGGAGGCAGGGGCTTACGAGCAGTACTTC
CASSFRPTEAGAYEQYF
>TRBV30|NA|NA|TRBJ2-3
TGTGCCTGGAGTGTACTAGCTTTGGGCACAGATACGCAGTATTTT
CAWSVLALGTDTQYF
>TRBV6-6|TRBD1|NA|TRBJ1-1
TGTGCCAGCAGTTACGGGGACAGAAGGGCGTCTGAAGCTTTCTTT
CASSYGDRRASEAFF
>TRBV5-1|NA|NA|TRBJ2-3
TGCGCCAGCAGCTCTAGGGGTGGGGCAGATACGCAGTATTTT
CASSSRGGADTQYF
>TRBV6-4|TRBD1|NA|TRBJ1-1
TGTGCCATTAATGGGGACAGGGGCCTGAACACTGAAGCTTTCTTT
CAINGDRGLNTEAFF
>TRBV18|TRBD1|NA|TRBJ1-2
TGTGCCAGCTCACTAATCGACAGGGATGGCTACACCTTC
CASSLIDRDGYTF
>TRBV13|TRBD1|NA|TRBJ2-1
TGTGCCAGCAGCTATGAGACAGGGGGCGGTGAGCAGTTCTTC
CASSYETGGGEQFF
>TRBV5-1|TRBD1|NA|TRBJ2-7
TGCGCCAGCAGCATACCGGGACAGGGCTTCGACGAGCAGTACTTC
CASSIPGQGFDEQYF
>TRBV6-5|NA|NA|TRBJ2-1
TGTGCCAGCAGTTACTCTGCTAGCGACAATGAGCAGTTCTTC
CASSYSASDNEQFF
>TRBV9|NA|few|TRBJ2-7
TGTGCCAGCAGCGCAGACAGCTCCTACGAGCAGTACTTC
CASSADSSYEQYF
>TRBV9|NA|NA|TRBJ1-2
TGTGCCAGCAGCGCAGACAGGTCCCCTGGCTACACCTTC
CASSADRSPGYTF
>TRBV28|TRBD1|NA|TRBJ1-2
TGTGCCAGCAGTTTATTTTTCGAGACAGGGGATGACTATGGCTACACCTTC
CASSLFFETGDDYGYTF
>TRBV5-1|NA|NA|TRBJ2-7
TGCGCCAGCAGCTCGGGGATGACAGGCCAGAGTTACGAGCAGTACTTC
CASSSGMTGQSYEQYF
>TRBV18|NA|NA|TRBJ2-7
TGTGCCAGCTCACCATTCTCAGGGGCAACCTACGAGCAGTACTTC
CASSPFSGATYEQYF
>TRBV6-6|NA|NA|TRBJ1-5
TGTGCCAGCAGAGCTGGGGGCGTCAATCAGCCCCAGCATTTT
CASRAGGVNQPQHF
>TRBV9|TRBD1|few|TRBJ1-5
TGTGCCAGCAGCGTGACAGGGGGCAATCAGCCCCAGCATTTT
CASSVTGGNQPQHF
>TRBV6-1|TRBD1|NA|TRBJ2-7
TGTGCCAGCAGGCCGGGACAGCTTTCCTACGAGCAGTACTTC
CASRPGQLSYEQYF
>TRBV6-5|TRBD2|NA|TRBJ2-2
TGTGCCAGCAGTTACGGGACTAGGAGGAGGACCGGGGAGCTGTTTTTT
CASSYGTRRRTGELFF
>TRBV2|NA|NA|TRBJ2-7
TGTGCCAGCCACAGTACCTACGAGCAGTACTTC
CASHSTYEQYF
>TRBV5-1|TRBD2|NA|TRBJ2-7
TGCGCCAGCAGCTTGGGACCATTTAGCGGGAGAGAGGAGCAGTACTTC
CASSLGPFSGREEQYF
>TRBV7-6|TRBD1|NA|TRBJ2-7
TGTGCCAGCAGCTTAGCCATGCTCGGGACAGGTCTCTACGAGCAGTACTTC
CASSLAMLGTGLYEQYF
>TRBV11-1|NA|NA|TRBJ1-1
TGTGCCAGCAGCGAAGTGAGACAGAAAAACACTGAAGCTTTCTTT
CASSEVRQKNTEAFF
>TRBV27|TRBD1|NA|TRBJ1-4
TGTGCCAGCAGGCGGACAGGGGGCGTTGAAAAACTGTTTTTT
CASRRTGGVEKLFF
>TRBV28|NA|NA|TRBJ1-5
TGTGCCAGCAGTTTCGGGATGGGAAATCAGCCCCAGCATTTT
CASSFGMGNQPQHF
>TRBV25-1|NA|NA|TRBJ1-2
TGTGCCAGCAGTGATTTTTTGAGTAACTATGGCTACACCTTC
CASSDFLSNYGYTF
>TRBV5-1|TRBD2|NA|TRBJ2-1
TGCGCCAGCAGCTTGCTAGCGGGGGGCAGCTACAATGAGCAGTTCTTC
CASSLLAGGSYNEQFF